The 14 T cell receptor beta chains listed next were all sequenced from one sample in a study of T cells in women clearing cervical HPV infection (dated by TCRdb to 2016 to 2019). The library was generated by the immunoSEQ multiplex PCR assay. TCRdb carries this immuneACCESS record with in-frame sequences only. Its versions omit some clonotypes, under half of them owing to an unresolved V gene in the studies checked, with the rest unexplained. The sample table includes some 24,000 clones. The ten largest account for 5.4% of the sample. Sequencing input: blood buffy coat. These receptors were obtained from a woman between 18 and 75 years old with a cervical HPV16 infection that either progressed to CIN3+ or cleared (not recorded which).

Notes on this clone: The read comes to an end 3 residues before the CDR3 does, leaving the germline J gene to fill in the end. The chain combines TRBV18 with TRBJ1-2, with TRBD1 as a possible D gene (6 bases). From germline, CDR1 is KGHSH and CDR2 LQKENI. This CDR3 is 13 amino acids long. CDR3 amino acids: CASSLGQNNDYTF. The CDR3 DNA, read in part, is TGTGCCAGCTCCCTCGGACAGAACAATGAC. The entire variable domain, with the rest obtained from reference TRBV18 and TRBJ1-2, is as follows: NAGVMQNPRHLVRRRGQEARLRCSPMKGHSHVYWYRQLPEEGLKFMVYLQKENIIDESGMPKERFSAEFPKEGPSILRIQQVVRGDSAAYFCASSLGQNNDYTFGSGTRLTVV.

About this clone: The observed sequence ends 3 residues before the CDR3 terminus, with the missing tail filled in from the germline J gene. The chain combines TRBV7-3 with TRBJ2-3, with D maybe TRBD1 (6 bases). The CDR3 loop spans 13 amino acids. In germline, CDR1 is SGHTA, CDR2 FQGTGA. Trimming shortened V by 5 bases and J by 4 bases, and 10 bases separated the two germline ends. The covered CDR3 bases are TGTGCCAGCAGCCCAGGGGTATCAGATACG. Its protein product is CASSPGVSDT. The CDR3, in full, reads CASSPGVSDTQYF.

Regarding this clone: Read coverage stops 3 residues before the CDR3 terminus; the germline J gene supplies the remainder. This chain connects TRBV18 to TRBJ2-4; TRBD1 matches 10 bases. Germline V gene data show CDR1 as KGHSH and CDR2 as LQKENI. The CDR3 totals 15 residues. The CDR3 loop is CASSQGTGDRYGQYF. The sequenced part of the CDR3 DNA is TGTGCCAGCTCACAGGGGACAGGGGACCGCTATGGT.

Concerning this clone: With the read ending 3 residues before the CDR3 end, the germline J gene is used to fill in that end. The J gene is TRBJ1-2, the V gene TRBV7-6; TRBD1 matches 7 bases. This CDR3 is 15 amino acids long. Germline CDR1 SGHVS, CDR2 FNYEAQ. CDR3 sequence: CASSPGQRWDDDYTF. The sequenced CDR3 bases are TGTGCCAGCAGCCCGGGACAGAGGTGGGACGATGAC.

On this clone itself: The read halts 3 residues ahead of the CDR3 end, with the missing end drawn from the germline J gene. V and J are TRBV7-6 and TRBJ1-5, with D hard to call. Trimming took 5 bases from V and 2 from J, leaving 10 bases between them. CDR1 and CDR2 (germline): SGHVS, FNYEAQ. The CDR3 has 14 amino acids. The CDR3 here is CASSPSGGNQPQHF. The sequenced part of the CDR3 DNA is TGTGCCAGCAGCCCGAGCGGGGGCAATCAGCCC.

CDR3 bases read: TGTGCCAGCAGTTACGGGGCTGGGGCCAACGTC. Its protein is CASSYGAGANV. The CDR3 in full is CASSYGAGANVLTF. The V and J genes are TRBV5-4 and TRBJ2-6; perhaps TRBD2 as D (5 bases). The CDR3 extends 3 residues past the end of the read, so its final part is completed from the germline J gene. Trimming took 5 bases from V and 2 from J, leaving 8 bases between them. The CDR3 covers 14 residues. Germline CDR1 and CDR2: SGHNT and YYREEE (reference sequence).

In the case of this clone: The CDR3 goes on 3 residues after the read ends, and that part is filled in from the germline J gene. The chain has TRBV19 and TRBJ1-1; no clear D. CDR1 and CDR2 from the germline V gene are LNHDA and SQIVND (reference sequence). The CDR3 is 17 residues long. Trimming took 2 bases from V and 0 from J, leaving 16 bases between them. The sequenced part of the CDR3 DNA is TGTGCCAGTAGTATACTCCCTACAGACGCGATGAACACTGAA. Translation gives CASSILPTDAMNTE. The CDR3 in its entirety is CASSILPTDAMNTEAFF.

Comment on this clone: The CDR3 end is not reached by the read, which stops 3 residues before it; the germline J gene fills it in. V is TRBV30 and J is TRBJ1-1; possibly TRBD1 for D (6 bases). Germline V gene data show CDR1 as GTSNPN and CDR2 as SVGIG (reference sequence). V lost 5 bases and J lost 3, with 13 bases in between. The CDR3 consists of 13 residues. The CDR3 bases that were read are TGTGCCTGGGTGGCAGGGGAGTACACTGAA. Its translation is CAWVAGEYTE. The CDR3 as a whole reads CAWVAGEYTEAFF. Full variable domain (missing parts from reference TRBV30 and TRBJ1-1): SQTIHQWPATLVQPVGSPLSLECTVEGTSNPNLYWYRQAAGRGLQLLFYSVGIGQISSEVPQNLSASRPQDRQFILSSKKLLLSDSGFYLCAWVAGEYTEAFFGQGTRLTVV.

Remarks on this clone: The sequenced fragment ends 3 residues before the CDR3 boundary, so the rest is inferred from the germline J gene. The chain couples TRBV10-3 to TRBJ1-2; D perhaps matches TRBD1 (6 bases). The CDR3 consists of 16 residues. Germline lookup yields CDR1 ENHRY and CDR2 SYGVKD. The V and J ends lost 5 bases and 7 bases respectively, with 23 bases between them. CDR3 DNA (partial): TGTGCCATCAGTTCTACCGACAGGCCCGCCGCTGGTGGC. Protein: CAISSTDRPAAGG. The CDR3 reads in full as CAISSTDRPAAGGYTF.

Concerning this clone itself: Read data end 3 residues before the CDR3 end; the end is taken from the germline J gene. The rearrangement uses TRBV11-2 and TRBJ1-1; D remains unclear. The CDR3 contains 13 residues. Per germline, CDR1 SGHAT and CDR2 FQNNGV. V was shortened by 3 bases and J by 1 base, with 6 bases between the two germline ends. The part of the CDR3 DNA that was read is TGTGCCAGCAGCTTGGCCGAGAACACTGAA. It yields the protein CASSLAENTE. The whole CDR3 is CASSLAENTEAFF.

Worth noting for this clone: The read finishes 3 residues shy of the CDR3 end, and the germline J gene is used to complete it. The V gene is TRBV19, the J gene TRBJ1-1; D is perhaps TRBD1 (5 bases). The CDR3 is 15 residues long. Germline values: CDR1 LNHDA, CDR2 SQIVND (reference sequence). Trimming removed 5 bases at V and 5 bases at J, with 18 bases between. The CDR3 bases that were read are TGTGCCAGTAGTCGACCCAGGCAGGGATTTACTGAA. Protein: CASSRPRQGFTE. The full CDR3 reads CASSRPRQGFTEAFF.

Note on this clone: The read is 3 residues too short to cover the CDR3 end, so that end is filled in from the germline J gene. The chain links TRBV5-4 to TRBJ2-3; 11 bases are a match to TRBD2. This CDR3 has 16 residues. J was trimmed by 1 base and V by 1 base; bases with no gene match: 2. Germline V gives CDR1 SGHNT, CDR2 YYREEE (reference sequence). Partial CDR3 DNA: TGTGCCAGCAGCTTGAAGACTAGCGGGGGCACAGATACG. Translated: CASSLKTSGGTDT. The complete CDR3 sequence is CASSLKTSGGTDTQYF.

As regards this clone: The read comes to an end 3 residues before the CDR3 does, leaving the germline J gene to fill in the end. The V call is TRBV18, the J call TRBJ1-2, with D unresolved. Germline V CDR1 and CDR2: KGHSH, LQKENI. The CDR3 consists of 15 residues. The CDR3 protein is CASSPTSGATDTYTF. Incomplete CDR3 DNA: TGTGCCAGCTCACCCACTAGCGGCGCCACAGATACC.

Comment on this clone: The CDR3 end falls 3 residues outside the read, so it is completed with the germline J gene. The V gene is TRBV19, the J gene TRBJ2-4, with D possibly being TRBD1 (6 bases). From germline, CDR1 is LNHDA and CDR2 SQIVND (reference sequence). This CDR3 has 14 amino acids. The CDR3 bases that were read are TGTGCCAGCACCGACAGGCTAATACCCTATGGT. The encoded protein is CASTDRLIPYG. The full CDR3 protein reads CASTDRLIPYGQYF.